This T cell receptor beta chain was captured in a study of blood T cell repertoires in COVID-19. The count of this clone is one. Trimming pared 0 bases from V and 2 bases from J, leaving 11 bases between. CDR1 is SGDLS and CDR2 is YYNGEE in the germline V gene. The CDR3 loop spans 15 amino acids. Assay used: immunoSEQ multiplex PCR; TCRdb lists only in-frame clones, some missing. The data contain about 230,000 clones, around 90% of them seen just once; the ten biggest clones take up roughly 2.5%. The genes are TRBV9 and TRBJ1-2; TRBD1 is a possible D gene (5 bases). The sequenced material came from peripheral blood. The TCR originated in a man aged 25-40 years with COVID-19, enrolled during active disease. The DNA of the CDR3 is TGTGCCAGCAGCGTAGGGGCCCGACAGAACTATGGCTACACCTTC. It encodes CASSVGARQNYGYTF.